Given below is one TCR beta chain in context. The target antigen is unknown. The data were taken from a study of T cell responses to AZD1222 COVID-19 vaccine. Study as a whole: Second doses were pooled across both intervals (about 4 or about 12 weeks).

Findings of the study overall: CD4 TCRs linked to vaccination spanned spike, dominating at 160-218 and 743-854. Only a handful of AZD1222 recipients, six or seven in all, had baseline seropositivity. Females outnumbered males among donors, who were mostly white British; clonal diversity was possibly underestimated.

Sequencing used immunoSEQ multiplex PCR; TCRdb keeps in-frame clones, though not all of them. Here the sample spans 90,000 to 150,000 clones, around nine tenths being singletons. Sequencing used peripheral blood, obtained on day 0 of AZD1222 vaccination. The receptor was derived from an adult in good health.

This CDR3 reads CASSSGDLIYEQYF. The CDR3 bases are TGTGCCAGCAGCTCAGGGGACTTAATCTACGAGCAGTACTTC. This chain links TRBV27 with TRBJ2-7; the D call may be TRBD1 or TRBD2 (6 bases each). The CDR3 totals 14 residues. Germline V gene lookup returns CDR1 MNHEY and CDR2 SMNVEV (reference sequence). The V gene lost 6 bases and the J gene lost 3 bases, with 15 bases spanning the gap.